This TCR beta chain appears in the sequencing data of a study of immune evolution from preneoplasia to lung adenocarcinoma. Whole-study results and caveats: Normal lung had the highest top T cell clone frequencies. KRAS-mutant nodules had the highest T cell clonality.

V shed 6 bases, J shed 1 base, and the junction held 3 bases outside the gene matches. The germline gives CDR1 LNHDA, CDR2 SQIVND (reference sequence). The CDR3 loop spans 13 amino acids. Comments on this clone: Antigen unknown.

TCRdb's table, derived via immunoSEQ multiplex PCR, lists solely in-frame clones and lacks some. The table has approximately 4,900 clones, around 80% seen once. Patient tissue came from resections in Japan or China, 2014–2017. Nucleic acids came from premalignant or tumor cells enriched by macro-dissection. The sequence was collected from a person between 65 and 79 years old with lung adenocarcinoma. The chain joins TRBV19 to TRBJ2-7; 7 bases agree with TRBD1. The source material was FFPE minimally invasive lung adenocarcinoma tissue. In DNA form, the CDR3 reads TGTGCCAGTAGCCGGACAGGATCCTACGAGCAGTACTTC. Residues: CASSRTGSYEQYF.